Below are 20 T cell receptor beta chains sequenced from a single sample in a study of blood T cells in healthy people across ages. Sample-barcoded 5' priming and a J-beta primer mix drove a second PCR of roughly 7 to 11 cycles. A single record per CDR3 protein comes from TCRdb applying MiXCR to the 5' RACE reads. The data show more than 700,000 distinct CDR3 sequences, 53% seen once. The sample consisted of blood. The receptor source for this set is a man older than 75 in good health.

The rearrangement uses TRBV12-3 or TRBV12-4 and TRBJ1-1; a possible D gene is TRBD1 (5 bases). This CDR3 region has 13 residues. The ends were cut back, 5 bases at V and 5 bases at J, with 12 bases in the middle. In nucleotides, the CDR3 is TGTGCCAGCAGTCTACCAGGGAAAACTGAAGCTTTCTTT. Protein sequence: CASSLPGKTEAFF.

The chain uses TRBV20-1 and TRBJ2-1; D gene uncertain. The CDR3 is made up of 13 amino acids. Germline V lookup: CDR1 DFQATT, CDR2 SNEGSKA (reference sequence). Trimming pared 6 bases from V and 10 bases from J, leaving 19 bases between. This CDR3 is CSATMGSIPEQFF. CDR3 nucleotides: TGCAGTGCCACCATGGGATCAATCCCCGAGCAGTTCTTC.

This chain joins TRBV29-1 and TRBJ2-5; the D gene is possibly TRBD2 (5 bases). Trimming removed 3 bases from V and 7 bases from J, with 15 bases in between. CDR1 and CDR2 (germline): SQVTM, ANQGSEA. The CDR3 contains 13 residues. CDR3 residues: CSVELRERRTQYF. The CDR3 DNA reads TGCAGCGTTGAGCTTAGGGAGAGGAGGACCCAGTACTTC. The full variable domain, its missing parts supplied by reference TRBV29-1 and TRBJ2-5, is SAVISQKPSRDICQRGTSLTIQCQVDSQVTMMFWYRQQPGQSLTLIATANQGSEATYESGFVIDKFPISRPNLTFSTLTVSNMSPEDSSIYLCSVELRERRTQYFGPGTRLLVL.

The sample holds a few counts of this clonotype. V usage is TRBV10-3 and J usage is TRBJ2-7, with D tentatively TRBD2 (6 bases). The CDR3 is made up of 13 amino acids. Germline loops: CDR1 ENHRY, CDR2 SYGVKD. V shed 10 bases and J shed 7 bases, with 20 bases lying between them. The CDR3, as DNA: TGTGCCACCCGACCGGACCAGGCGGGAGAGCAGTACTTC. This translates into CATRPDQAGEQYF.

This clonotype has just a few counts. The gene calls are TRBV27 and TRBJ2-3; 7 bases are a match to TRBD2. The CDR3 is 14 amino acids. V lost 10 bases to trimming and J lost 14 bases; unmatched junction nucleotides: 21. CDR1 is MNHEY and CDR2 is SMNVEV in the germline V gene (reference sequence). CDR3 DNA: TGTGCCACAAGAGGGAGCGGGGAAGACAGATACGCGTATTTT. Amino acids: CATRGSGEDRYAYF.

CDR3 sequence reads: CASSTDNRSTDTQYF. The DNA of the CDR3 is TGTGCCAGCAGTACGGACAACAGAAGCACAGATACGCAGTATTTT. The chain employs TRBV2 and TRBJ2-3, with D tentatively TRBD1 (5 bases). Germline lookup yields CDR1 SNHLY and CDR2 FYNNEI. This CDR3 contains 15 residues. V lost 5 bases and J lost 0, with 12 bases in between.

The V gene is TRBV5-1, the J gene TRBJ1-2, with a possible D match to TRBD1 (5 bases). The CDR3 extends over 17 amino acids. V lost 2 bases and J 6 bases, leaving 23 bases between the germline ends. Germline-derived CDR1 and CDR2 are SGHRS and YFSETQ. The CDR3 is CASSFGDASPLSNGYTF. DNA of the CDR3: TGCGCCAGCAGCTTTGGGGACGCCTCTCCCTTGTCGAATGGCTACACCTTC. Full variable domain (missing parts from reference TRBV5-1 and TRBJ1-2): KAGVTQTPRYLIKTRGQQVTLSCSPISGHRSVSWYQQTPGQGLQFLFEYFSETQRNKGNFPGRFSGRQFSNSRSEMNVSTLELGDSALYLCASSFGDASPLSNGYTFGSGTRLTVV.

CDR3 sequence: CASLPPGLRNTEAFF. The CDR3 coding sequence is TGTGCCAGCTTGCCCCCGGGGTTACGGAACACTGAAGCTTTCTTT. The chain is built from TRBV6-5 and TRBJ1-1; no reliable D call. V was clipped by 8 bases and J by 1 base, with 17 bases between them. Germline assignment: CDR1 MNHEY and CDR2 SVGAGI. The length of the CDR3 is 15 residues.

This rearrangement joins TRBV24-1 to TRBJ1-5; D gene unclear. Trimming left V 3 bases short and J 7 bases short, with 9 bases between. The CDR3 spans 13 residues. Looked up from germline, CDR1 is KGHDR and CDR2 is SFDVKD. Written as DNA, the CDR3 is TGTGCCACCAGTGATCTCCCCGGGCAGCCCCAGCATTTT. It specifies CATSDLPGQPQHF.

This rearrangement joins TRBV5-1 to TRBJ2-1; 7 bases are a match to TRBD2. The trim removed 5 bases at V and 6 bases at J, leaving 14 bases unmatched. Germline-derived CDR1 and CDR2 are SGHRS and YFSETQ. This CDR3 comprises 16 residues. The CDR3 spells CASSEIVTAGSNEQFF. In DNA form, the CDR3 reads TGCGCCAGCAGTGAAATTGTGACAGCGGGAAGCAATGAGCAGTTCTTC.

This clonotype was seen a handful of times. The chain links TRBV5-6 to TRBJ2-1, with 8 nucleotides matching TRBD1. This CDR3 contains 15 residues. Germline assignment: CDR1 SGHDT and CDR2 YYEEEE. V lost 2 bases to trimming and J lost 6 bases; unmatched junction nucleotides: 7. This chain's CDR3 is CASSFRDRRSNEQFF. The CDR3 coding sequence is TGTGCCAGCAGCTTCCGGGACAGGCGGAGCAATGAGCAGTTCTTC.

The chain recombines TRBV6-1 with TRBJ1-1, with D possibly TRBD1 on 5 matching bases. Germline loops: CDR1 MNHNS, CDR2 SASEGT. Trimming pared 2 bases from V and 4 bases from J, leaving 17 bases between. The CDR3 has 16 residues. The chain's CDR3 is CASSEIVGDWGTEAFF. The CDR3 DNA follows: TGTGCCAGCAGTGAAATCGTAGGGGATTGGGGCACTGAAGCTTTCTTT.

This chain uses TRBV10-3 with TRBJ2-4, with a tentative D call TRBD1 (6 bases). Near its end, the DNA agrees better with TRBJ2-7, so the J call may be wrong. CDR3 length: 14 residues. CDR1 is ENHRY and CDR2 is SYGVKD in the germline V gene. The CDR3, as DNA: TGTGCCATCAGTGAAGGGACATCGAACTACGAGCAGTACTTC. Its protein is CAISEGTSNYEQYF.

The chain recombines TRBV21-1 with TRBJ2-3; TRBD1, the table's D call, lacks a check against the DNA. TRBV21-1 is designated a pseudogene. The CDR3 totals 16 residues. The CDR3 DNA reads TGTGCCAGCAGCAAAGAAAAGGGGCAGGTTCCACGGGGGCAGTATTTT. This codes for CASSKEKGQVPRGQYF.

This clonotype was observed a few times. This chain uses TRBV29-1 with TRBJ1-2, with a possible D match to TRBD1 (6 bases). V was clipped by 6 bases and J by 6 bases, with 17 bases between them. Looked up from germline, CDR1 is SQVTM and CDR2 is ANQGSEA. The CDR3 is 13 amino acids. The DNA for the CDR3 is TGCAGCGTCCTCTTTAGGACAGCAAATGGCTACACCTTC. Translating gives CSVLFRTANGYTF.

The sample holds a few counts of this clonotype. The chain couples TRBV29-1 to TRBJ2-5; a possible D gene is TRBD1 (5 bases). Germline CDR1 SQVTM, CDR2 ANQGSEA. V was trimmed by 6 bases and J by 7 bases, leaving 15 bases between them. The CDR3 is 12 residues long. In DNA, the CDR3 is TGCAGCGTCCTTACAGGATACGGGACCCAGTACTTC. Its protein product is CSVLTGYGTQYF.

V usage is TRBV4-1 and J usage is TRBJ2-7; 11 nucleotides match TRBD2. Germline CDR1 MGHRA, CDR2 YSYEKL. The CDR3 consists of 17 residues. V dropped 3 bases and J dropped 0; count of bases not matched to a gene: 7. CDR3 loop: CASSQGFSGRASYEQYF. The DNA of the CDR3 is TGCGCCAGCAGCCAGGGTTTTAGCGGGAGGGCCTCCTACGAGCAGTACTTC.

In this sample, this clonotype turned up once. This chain uses TRBV20-1 with TRBJ2-3; 11 bases are a match to TRBD1. CDR1 is DFQATT, CDR2 SNEGSKA, per germline (reference sequence). V shed 4 bases and J 4 bases; nucleotides not matched to a gene: 7. The CDR3 is 15 residues long. DNA of the CDR3: TGCAGTGCTACCCGGACAGGGGGCGAGTCAGATACGCAGTATTTT. This gives the protein CSATRTGGESDTQYF.

The CDR3 protein is CASSTYSGGVQFF. The CDR3 region has the DNA TGTGCCAGCAGCACCTATAGCGGGGGTGTGCAGTTCTTC. The chain joins TRBV11-2 to TRBJ2-1; TRBD2 agrees at 9 bases. CDR1 is SGHAT and CDR2 is FQNNGV in the germline V gene. With 5 bases clipped from V and 12 bases from J, the junction kept 8 bases outside the gene matches. This CDR3 contains 13 residues.

J is TRBJ2-3 and V is TRBV20-1; D is possibly TRBD2 (6 bases). Germline V lookup: CDR1 DFQATT, CDR2 SNEGSKA (reference sequence). This CDR3 is built from 13 residues. The V and J ends lost 2 bases and 1 base respectively, with 7 bases between them. CDR3 in DNA: TGCAGTGCTAGATCTAGCGGCACAGATACGCAGTATTTT. Translated, it gives CSARSSGTDTQYF.